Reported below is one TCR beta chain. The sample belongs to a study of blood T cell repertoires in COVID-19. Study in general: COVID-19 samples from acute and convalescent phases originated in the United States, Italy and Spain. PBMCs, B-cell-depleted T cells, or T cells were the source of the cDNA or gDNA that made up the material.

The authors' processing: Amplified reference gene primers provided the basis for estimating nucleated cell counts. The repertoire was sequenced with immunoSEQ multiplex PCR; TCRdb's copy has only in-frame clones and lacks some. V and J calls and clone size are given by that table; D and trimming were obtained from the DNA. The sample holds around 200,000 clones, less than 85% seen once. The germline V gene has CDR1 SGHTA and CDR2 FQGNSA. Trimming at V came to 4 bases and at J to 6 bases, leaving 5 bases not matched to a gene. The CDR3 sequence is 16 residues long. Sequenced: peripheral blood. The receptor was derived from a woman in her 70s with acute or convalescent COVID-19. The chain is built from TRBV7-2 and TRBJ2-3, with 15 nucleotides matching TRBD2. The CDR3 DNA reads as TGTGCCAGCAGCTCAAGGACTAGCGGGAGGGACGATACGCAGTATTTT. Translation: CASSSRTSGRDDTQYF.